This T cell receptor (beta chain) was captured by sequencing in a study of OX40 agonist ivuxolimab in advanced cancers. Study overall: Patients were dosed with the agonistic anti-OX40 (CD134) antibody ivuxolimab. Patients treated during dose escalation were battling hepatocellular carcinoma, melanoma, renal cell or head and neck cancer. People who had prior anti-PD-1, anti-PD-L1 or anti-CTLA-4 therapy could take part, and around 39% had some.

This table comes from immunoSEQ multiplex PCR, and its TCRdb copy is limited to in-frame clones, with some not included. The table includes 45,000 to 55,000 clones, around 80% detected once. Individuals having autoimmune disease history or systemic immunosuppression were not enrolled. From germline, CDR1 is SGHNT and CDR2 YENEEA. V was clipped by 6 bases and J by 6 bases, with 13 bases between them. CDR3 length: 13 amino acids. The receptor was derived from an adult with an advanced solid tumor such as melanoma, head and neck, liver or kidney cancer. The V call is TRBV11-3, the J call TRBJ2-3, with D unresolved. The material was CD4+ or CD8+ T cells sorted from blood, obtained in a trial of the OX40 agonist ivuxolimab. The CDR3 sequence: CASSTSDVDTQYF. The CDR3 bases are TGTGCCAGCAGTACTTCCGACGTCGATACGCAGTATTTT.